Listed below are T cell receptor beta chains from one sample, sequenced in a study of response to subunit inactivated influenza vaccine. TCRdb analysed the RT-PCR reads with MiXCR anew, one entry per CDR3 protein. This table holds 490,000 or so distinct CDR3 sequences, 6% to 9% found once. This material consisted of PBMCs from blood, taken less than 30 months after vaccination. These receptors all stem from a man between 50 and 69 years old who received an inactivated influenza vaccine. CDR3s include the opening cysteine and the closing phenylalanine or tryptophan. D genes are given only for firm matches. The size of a clone is reported for some rows only, either as once, few or many, or as a class for expanded clones.

-,TRBJ2-5,-,TRBV7-9,TGTGCCAGCAGCTTAGCCAGCAACCAAGAGACCCAGTACTTC,CASSLASNQETQYF
-,TRBJ2-5,-,TRBV5-1,TGCGCCAGCAGCTCCCAGGATCCGGGGCTTGGGGAGACCCAGTACTTC,CASSSQDPGLGETQYF
many,TRBJ2-1,-,TRBV20-1,TGCAGTGCTAGAGATGGGCTAGCCTGGGATGAGCAGTTCTTC,CSARDGLAWDEQFF
few,TRBJ2-1,TRBD2,TRBV7-2,TGTGCCAGCAGCTTAGACCCGGCTAGCGGGAGTCGTGAGCAGTTCTTC,CASSLDPASGSREQFF
-,TRBJ1-6,-,TRBV20-1,TGCAGTGCTAGCCTCACGGGGGGAAGCTCCTATAATTCACCCCTCCACTTT,CSASLTGGSSYNSPLHF
many,TRBJ1-2,-,TRBV20-1,TGCAGTGCTAGAGATCTAACAGTGGCTCCTAACTATGGCTACACCTTC,CSARDLTVAPNYGYTF
-,TRBJ2-3,-,TRBV15,TGTGCCACCAGCAGGCCAACAGATACGCAGTATTTT,CATSRPTDTQYF
few,TRBJ2-7,TRBD2,TRBV9,TGTGCCAGCAGCGTAAGTGGCGGGAGCATCTACGAGCAGTACTTC,CASSVSGGSIYEQYF
-,TRBJ2-7,-,TRBV28,TGTGCCAGCACTCTAAGCGGGTCGACCTCCTACGAGCAGTACTTC,CASTLSGSTSYEQYF
-,TRBJ2-5,-,TRBV6-1,TGTGCCAGCAGCCCCGTGGGCGCCCAGACCCAGTACTTC,CASSPVGAQTQYF
few,TRBJ2-5,-,TRBV20-1,TGCAGTGCCTGGTCTTTGGAGACCCAGTACTTC,CSAWSLETQYF
few,TRBJ2-7,-,TRBV20-1,TGCAGTGTCCATCAGGGGGGGGCGATGTACTTC,CSVHQGGAMYF
many,TRBJ2-5,TRBD2,TRBV29-1,TGCAGCGTTGGACTAGCGGGGGGGTTAGAGACCCAGTACTTC,CSVGLAGGLETQYF
-,TRBJ1-5,TRBD1,TRBV6-2/TRBV6-3,TGTGCCAGCAGAGCGGGACAGGGGGCGGTTGGAAGCAATCAGCCCCAGCATTTT,CASRAGQGAVGSNQPQHF
few,TRBJ2-1,TRBD2,TRBV20-1,TGCAGTGCTAGTGACGGAGGCGGGGGAGAGCAGTTCTTC,CSASDGGGGEQFF
few,TRBJ1-1,TRBD1,TRBV7-9,TGTGCCAGCAGCTTCCAGACAGGGGTTGGGAACACTGAAGCTTTCTTT,CASSFQTGVGNTEAFF
-,TRBJ1-1,-,TRBV6-1,TGTGCCAGCACGGCCGGGGTCTTTATCGAAGCTTTCTTT,CASTAGVFIEAFF
-,TRBJ1-1,-,TRBV12-3/TRBV12-4,TGTGCCAGCAGTTCCAGCTGGGTACCCGGGAGGCCTGAAGCTTTCTTT,CASSSSWVPGRPEAFF
few,TRBJ2-5,-,TRBV12-3/TRBV12-4,TGTGCCAGCAGTTTACAGGAGAAAGAGACCCAGTACTTC,CASSLQEKETQYF
few,TRBJ2-7,-,TRBV10-3,TGTGCCACCACCCGGGACAATTCCTACGAGCAGTACTTC,CATTRDNSYEQYF
many,TRBJ2-3,-,TRBV12-3/TRBV12-4,TGTGCCAGCACTAAAGCCCAGGAGAGCACAGATACGCAGTATTTT,CASTKAQESTDTQYF
many,TRBJ2-3,-,TRBV3-1,TGTGCCAGCAGCCAAGAGACAGGTTGGAGCACAGATACGCAGTATTTT,CASSQETGWSTDTQYF
-,TRBJ2-5,-,TRBV6-6,TGTGCCAGCAGTCACATACTAGAGACCCAGTACTTC,CASSHILETQYF
many,TRBJ2-2,-,TRBV6-6,TGTGCCAGCAGGAAGACGGACACCGGGGAGCTGTTTTTT,CASRKTDTGELFF
-,TRBJ1-5,-,TRBV29-1,TGCAGCGTTGGATCCGACCAGCCCCAGCATTTT,CSVGSDQPQHF
-,TRBJ2-3,-,TRBV10-3,TGTGCCACTGCTTCGGGGACAGATACGCAGTATTTT,CATASGTDTQYF